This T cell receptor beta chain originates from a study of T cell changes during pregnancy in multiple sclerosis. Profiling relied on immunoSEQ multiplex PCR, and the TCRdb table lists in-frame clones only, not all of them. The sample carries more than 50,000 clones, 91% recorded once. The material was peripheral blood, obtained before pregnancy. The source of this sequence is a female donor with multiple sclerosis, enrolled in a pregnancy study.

This CDR3 is CAWSRQGVSNEQFF. The CDR3 DNA reads TGTGCCTGGAGTCGGCAGGGGGTCAGCAATGAGCAGTTCTTC. The rearrangement uses TRBV30 and TRBJ2-1; 7 bases are a match to TRBD1. The germline V gene has CDR1 GTSNPN and CDR2 SVGIG (reference sequence). The CDR3 totals 14 residues. The V gene end was trimmed by 2 bases and the J gene end by 6 bases; junction bases not matched to a gene: 7. Full variable domain (missing parts from reference TRBV30 and TRBJ2-1): SQTIHQWPATLVQPVGSPLSLECTVEGTSNPNLYWYRQAAGRGLQLLFYSVGIGQISSEVPQNLSASRPQDRQFILSSKKLLLSDSGFYLCAWSRQGVSNEQFFGPGTRLTVL.